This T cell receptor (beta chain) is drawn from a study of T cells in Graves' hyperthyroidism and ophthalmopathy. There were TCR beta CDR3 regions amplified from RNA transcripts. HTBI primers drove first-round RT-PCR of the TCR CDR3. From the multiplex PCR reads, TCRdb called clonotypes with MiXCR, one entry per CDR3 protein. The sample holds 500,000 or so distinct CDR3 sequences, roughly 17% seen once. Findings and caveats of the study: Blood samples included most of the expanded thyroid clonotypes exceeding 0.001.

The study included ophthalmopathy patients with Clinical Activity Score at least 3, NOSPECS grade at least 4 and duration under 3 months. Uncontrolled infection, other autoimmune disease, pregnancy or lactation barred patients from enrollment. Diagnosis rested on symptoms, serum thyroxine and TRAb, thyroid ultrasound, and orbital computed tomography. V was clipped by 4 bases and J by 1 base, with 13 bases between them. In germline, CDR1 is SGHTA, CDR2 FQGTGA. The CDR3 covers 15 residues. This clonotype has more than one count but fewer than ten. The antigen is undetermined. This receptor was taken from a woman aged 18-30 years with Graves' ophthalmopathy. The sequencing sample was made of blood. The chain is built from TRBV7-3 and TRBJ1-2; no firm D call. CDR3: CASSSSGDFNYGYTF. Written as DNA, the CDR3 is TGTGCCAGCAGCTCAAGCGGGGATTTTAACTATGGCTACACCTTC.